These 4 T cell receptor beta chains originate from one sample sequenced in a study of T cell responses to AZD1222 COVID-19 vaccine. The assay was immunoSEQ multiplex PCR, and TCRdb's table has in-frame clones only and misses some. The table has roughly 120,000 clones, about 85% seen once. The sample in question was peripheral blood, obtained on day 0 of AZD1222 vaccination. The source of these receptors is an adult in good health.

Only a few counts were recorded for this clone. V usage is TRBV15 and J usage is TRBJ2-7; the match to TRBD1 covers 8 bases. With 1 base clipped from V and 3 bases from J, the junction kept 5 bases outside the gene matches. The germline gives CDR1 LNHNV, CDR2 YYDKDF (reference sequence). The CDR3 is made up of 15 amino acids. CDR3 sequence reads: CATSRVRTGYYEQYF. The CDR3 nucleotides read TGTGCCACCAGCAGAGTTCGGACAGGGTACTACGAGCAGTACTTC.

This chain links TRBV7-8 with TRBJ1-5, with D hard to call. V was trimmed by 2 bases and J by 6 bases, leaving 8 bases between them. The CDR3 sequence is 13 residues long. CDR1 and CDR2 (germline): SGHVS, FQNEAQ. The CDR3 loop reads CASSLLAGQPQHF. The CDR3 bases are TGTGCCAGCAGCTTACTGGCGGGTCAGCCCCAGCATTTT.

This clone was picked up one time. The rearrangement links TRBV6-5 to TRBJ1-5; D call uncertain. Germline values: CDR1 MNHEY, CDR2 SVGAGI. This CDR3 comprises 12 residues. The V and J ends lost 6 bases and 4 bases respectively, with 7 bases between them. CDR3 DNA: TGTGCCAGCAGGTTGGGGAATCAGCCCCAGCATTTT. Translation gives CASRLGNQPQHF.

The gene calls are TRBV7-9 and TRBJ2-7; D might be TRBD2 (5 bases). There are 14 residues in the CDR3. The germline V gene has CDR1 SEHNR and CDR2 FQNEAQ (reference sequence). Trimming pared 3 bases from V and 2 bases from J, leaving 11 bases between. The chain's CDR3 is CASSFEGTTYEQYF. CDR3 coding DNA: TGTGCCAGCAGCTTCGAGGGCACCACCTACGAGCAGTACTTC. The full variable domain, its missing parts supplied by reference TRBV7-9 and TRBJ2-7, is DTGVSQNPRHKITKRGQNVTFRCDPISEHNRLYWYRQTLGQGPEFLTYFQNEAQLEKSRLLSDRFSAERPKGSFSTLEIQRTEQGDSAMYLCASSFEGTTYEQYFGPGTRLTVT.